Below, one T cell receptor beta chain is given with its context. Described time point: cycle 4 day 1 (C4D1), after six to seven weeks of nivolumab. The patients all showed relapse after autologous stem cell transplantation, while their brentuximab vedotin exposure varied. This sample is part of a study of PD-1 blockade in classical Hodgkin lymphoma. As for the study in general: Patients were administered nivolumab (3 mg/kg intravenously) every 2 weeks.

The CDR3 totals 14 residues. V was clipped by 4 bases and J by 2 bases; unmatched bases: 5. Germline V gene sequence: CDR1 SGHRS, CDR2 YFSETQ. The assay was immunoSEQ multiplex PCR, and TCRdb's table has in-frame clones only and misses some. The data contain roughly 24,000 clones, 81% of them seen just once; the ten biggest clones take up 22%. The V and J genes are TRBV5-1 and TRBJ2-7, with 8 bases that match TRBD1. The sample was peripheral blood mononuclear cells (PBMCs), taken before the fourth cycle of nivolumab. The clonotype was recovered from a human donor with classical Hodgkin lymphoma. CDR3 region: CASSPRQGPYEQYF. CDR3 bases: TGCGCCAGCAGCCCTCGACAGGGGCCCTACGAGCAGTACTTC.